This T cell receptor beta chain was recorded in a study of shared clonotypes between healthy human individuals. Broader study findings: A few donors had roughly 5.2% of their naive CD4 clonotypes in common.

The CDR3 runs to 15 residues. Germline-derived CDR1 and CDR2 are SGHAT and FQNNGV. Trimming cost V 1 base and J 9 bases, with 15 bases left between them. Produced via immunoSEQ multiplex PCR; TCRdb's table is partial and in-frame only. The table lists about 2.1 million clones, 93% of them singletons. Naive CD8 isolation took CD45RO-negative cells positively selected for CCR7 and excluded terminally differentiated effector memory CD45RA+ cells. Remarks on this clone: Antigen unknown.

This rearrangement joins TRBV11-2 to TRBJ2-2; no definite D call. The sequence came from a man between 18 and 29 years old in good health. Some clones in this sample may be carry-over from other donors' samples. Sequencing used naive CD8+ T cells from PBMCs. The CDR3 region has the DNA TGTGCCAGCAGCTTAGTCCTCTTGAGTGCCCGGGAGCTGTTTTTT. Protein product: CASSLVLLSARELFF.